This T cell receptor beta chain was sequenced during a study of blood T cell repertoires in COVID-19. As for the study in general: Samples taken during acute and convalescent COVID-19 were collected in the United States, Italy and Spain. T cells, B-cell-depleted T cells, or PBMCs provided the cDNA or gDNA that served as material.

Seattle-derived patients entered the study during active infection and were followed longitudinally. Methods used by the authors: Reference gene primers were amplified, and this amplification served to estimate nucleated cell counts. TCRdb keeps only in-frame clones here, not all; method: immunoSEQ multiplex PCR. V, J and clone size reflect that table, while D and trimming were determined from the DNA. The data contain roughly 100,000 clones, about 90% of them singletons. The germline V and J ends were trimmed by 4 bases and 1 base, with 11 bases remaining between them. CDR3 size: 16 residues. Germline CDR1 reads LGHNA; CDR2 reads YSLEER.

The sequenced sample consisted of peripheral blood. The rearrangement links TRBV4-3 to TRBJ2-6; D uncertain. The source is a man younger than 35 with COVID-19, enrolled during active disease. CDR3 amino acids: CASSLFTGSGANVLTF. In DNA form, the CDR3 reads TGCGCCAGCAGCCTGTTTACGGGTTCTGGGGCCAACGTCCTGACTTTC.